The clone carrying this TCR beta chain was seen at least ten times. Its antigen remains unknown. The sample belongs to a study of T cells in Graves' hyperthyroidism and ophthalmopathy. CDR3 length equals 14 residues. From germline, CDR1 is SEHNR and CDR2 FQNEAQ (reference sequence). V lost 1 base and J 7 bases, leaving 8 bases between the germline ends. The TCR beta CDR3 regions underwent amplification using RNA transcripts as the source. HTBI primers were employed in a first-round RT-PCR of the TCR CDR3. TCRdb recomputed calls from the multiplex PCR reads with MiXCR, one row per CDR3 protein. The sample includes 450,000 to 600,000 distinct CDR3 sequences, around 15% of them seen just once. General study points: Blood also showed most of the thyroid clonotypes that were expanded above 0.001.

The chain joins TRBV7-9 to TRBJ1-6; D not resolved. The clonotype was recovered from a woman between 35 and 50 years old with Graves' hyperthyroidism. The sequencing input was blood. The CDR3 here is CASSLGNANSPLHF. CDR3 DNA sequence: TGTGCCAGCAGCTTAGGTAACGCGAATTCACCCCTCCACTTT.